The source of this TCR beta chain is a study of blood T cell repertoires in COVID-19. Study overall: Spain, Italy and the United States supplied samples that represented acute and convalescent COVID-19. PBMCs, B-cell-depleted T cells, or T cells provided the cDNA or gDNA that made up the material.

Per the original data handling: Reference gene primer amplification in the assay estimated nucleated cell counts. Using immunoSEQ multiplex PCR, the repertoire was profiled, and TCRdb retains in-frame clones only, with some absent. V and J calls and clone size are copied from that table; D and trimming were computed from the DNA. The sample has tens of thousands of clones; about 80% are singletons. With 3 bases clipped from V and 2 bases from J, the junction kept 4 bases outside the gene matches. There are 16 residues in the CDR3. The germline gives CDR1 LGHDT, CDR2 YNNKEL (reference sequence). The source of this sequence is an older man with COVID-19, enrolled during active disease. The sequencing sample was made of peripheral blood. The rearrangement joins TRBV3-1 (or the pseudogene TRBV3-2) to TRBJ2-3; TRBD1 aligns across 11 bases. This CDR3 is CASSQRTGGLTDTQYF. The CDR3 DNA follows: TGTGCCAGCAGCCAGCGGACAGGGGGCCTCACAGATACGCAGTATTTT.